Presented here are 28 T cell receptor beta chains from one specimen sequenced in a study of T cell repertoires in cytomegalovirus infection. Each CDR3 protein gets one entry after TCRdb re-called the reads with MiXCR. The data contain roughly 230,000 distinct CDR3 sequences, over 15% of them seen just once; the ten biggest clones take up around 47%. Sequenced input: CD8+ T cells from PBMCs. These receptors were collected from a human donor in good health (CMV status not recorded). Some clones in this sample may be carry-over from other donors' samples.

V usage is TRBV4-3 and J usage is TRBJ1-5, with D tentatively TRBD1 (6 bases). V was trimmed by 0 bases and J by 6 bases, leaving 15 bases between them. The CDR3 covers 16 residues. Germline V CDR1 and CDR2: LGHNA, YSLEER. The CDR3 DNA is TGCGCCAGCAGCCAAGATAGGACAGACTCTAGTCAGCCCCAGCATTTT. This translates into CASSQDRTDSSQPQHF.

The sample holds many counts of this clonotype. The chain is built from TRBV12-3 or TRBV12-4 and TRBJ2-7; no clear D. The CDR3 has 16 amino acids. The V end was cut by 3 bases, the J end by 1 base, with 16 bases between. CDR3 DNA sequence: TGTGCCAGCAGTTTCGCACCGAACCCCCTTTCCTACGAGCAGTACTTC. As protein: CASSFAPNPLSYEQYF.

The chain combines TRBV12-3 or TRBV12-4 with TRBJ2-7; 7 nucleotides line up with TRBD1. After removal of 7 bases from V and 5 bases from J, the junction contained 11 bases not matched to a gene. The CDR3 is made up of 14 amino acids. The CDR3 nucleotides read TGTGCCAGCACCTCCGACAGGGTATTCCACGAGCAGTACTTC. Its translation: CASTSDRVFHEQYF.

The chain recombines TRBV5-6 with TRBJ2-1; the D is unclear. V was trimmed by 0 bases and J by 3 bases, leaving 13 bases between them. The CDR3 covers 16 residues. Germline V gene sequence: CDR1 SGHDT, CDR2 YYEEEE. For the CDR3, the DNA is TGTGCCAGCAGCTTGGCCAAAATATCCCGCTACAATGAGCAGTTCTTC. This translates into CASSLAKISRYNEQFF.

The CDR3 reads CASSESFPGDSGANVLTF. The CDR3 DNA is TGTGCCAGCAGTGAAAGTTTTCCAGGGGACTCTGGGGCCAACGTCCTGACTTTC. V gene TRBV2 combines with J gene TRBJ2-6, with a weak D call TRBD1 (6 bases). V dropped 2 bases and J dropped 0 bases, with 14 bases sitting between them. The CDR3 loop spans 18 amino acids. Germline assignment: CDR1 SNHLY and CDR2 FYNNEI.

This rearrangement joins TRBV14 to TRBJ2-3; TRBD1 agrees at 10 bases. V shed 3 bases, J shed 6 bases, and the junction held 6 bases outside the gene matches. Germline V gene sequence: CDR1 SGHDN, CDR2 FVKESK. The CDR3 is made up of 15 amino acids. The CDR3 loop reads CASSHRTGGRDTQYF. The DNA for the CDR3 is TGTGCCAGCAGCCATCGGACAGGGGGTCGGGATACGCAGTATTTT.

This clonotype appeared many times. This rearrangement joins TRBV6-1 to TRBJ1-4; D not resolved. CDR1 MNHNS and CDR2 SASEGT come from the germline V gene. The CDR3 covers 15 residues. Trimming stripped 3 bases from V and 8 bases from J, with 16 bases between. Here the CDR3 reads CASSDWSSREEKLFF. CDR3 nucleotides: TGTGCCAGCAGTGATTGGAGTTCTCGGGAGGAAAAACTGTTTTTT.

V gene TRBV29-1 combines with J gene TRBJ2-1; D is uncertain. This CDR3 spans 15 amino acids. With 4 bases removed from V and 1 base from J, the gap between germline ends came to 14 bases. Germline-derived CDR1 and CDR2 are SQVTM and ANQGSEA. This chain's CDR3 is CSVGVWSISYNEQFF. The CDR3 nucleotides are TGCAGCGTTGGAGTCTGGTCCATATCCTACAATGAGCAGTTCTTC.

This clonotype was picked up many times. This chain joins TRBV7-8 and TRBJ1-1, with TRBD1 as a possible D gene (5 bases). The CDR3 totals 14 residues. CDR1 and CDR2 (germline): SGHVS, FQNEAQ. V was shortened by 4 bases and J by 0 bases, with 9 bases between the two germline ends. The CDR3 DNA follows: TGTGCCAGCAGCTGGAAGGGACTGAACACTGAAGCTTTCTTT. Its protein product is CASSWKGLNTEAFF.

CDR3 sequence reads: CASSRDPNTEAFF. CDR3 nucleotide sequence: TGCGCCAGCAGCAGGGACCCGAACACTGAAGCTTTCTTT. This sequence joins TRBV5-1 and TRBJ1-1; possibly TRBD1 for D (5 bases). Germline CDR1 SGHRS, CDR2 YFSETQ. V shed 4 bases and J shed 1 base, with 8 bases lying between them. The CDR3 totals 13 residues.

This clonotype was recorded at least ten times. The CDR3 is CASSTTGPKEQYF. In nucleotides, the CDR3 is TGTGCCAGCAGTACCACAGGCCCTAAGGAGCAGTACTTC. This chain uses TRBV7-2 with TRBJ2-7, with D maybe TRBD1 (5 bases). The V end was cut by 6 bases, the J end by 7 bases, with 16 bases between. This CDR3 contains 13 residues. Looked up from germline, CDR1 is SGHTA and CDR2 is FQGNSA.

This sequence joins TRBV12-3 or TRBV12-4 and TRBJ1-3, with D unclear. V was pared by 6 bases and J by 2 bases, with 11 bases between. This CDR3 is 14 amino acids long. CDR3 residues: CASSPGQTGNTIYF. DNA for the CDR3: TGTGCCAGCAGCCCCGGGCAAACTGGAAACACCATATATTTT.

The chain carries TRBV19 and TRBJ2-7; D unclear. Per the germline V gene, CDR1 is LNHDA and CDR2 is SQIVND (reference sequence). This CDR3 has 12 amino acids. The V and J ends lost 4 bases and 5 bases respectively, with 9 bases between them. This CDR3 reads CASSSSIHEQYF. Here the CDR3 DNA reads TGTGCCAGTAGTAGTTCTATCCACGAGCAGTACTTC.

This clonotype came up many times. A read error may account for a junction end that differs from germline. J is TRBJ1-5 and V is TRBV6-2 or TRBV6-3, with a tentative D call TRBD1 (5 bases). Germline CDR1 reads MNHEY; CDR2 reads SVGEGT. The CDR3 extends over 15 amino acids. In DNA form, the CDR3 reads TGTGCCAGCAGCTACTTCAGGGAGGCCGATCAGCCCCAGCATTTT. It encodes CASSYFREADQPQHF.

The V call is TRBV7-9, the J call TRBJ1-4; maybe TRBD1 (5 bases). This CDR3 has 15 amino acids. Trimming removed 6 bases at V and 0 bases at J, with 11 bases between. Germline V gene data show CDR1 as SEHNR and CDR2 as FQNEAQ (reference sequence). As DNA, the CDR3 is TGTGCCAGCAGATTGGGGACTTCAACTAATGAAAAACTGTTTTTT. Translating gives CASRLGTSTNEKLFF.

The V and J genes are TRBV29-1 and TRBJ1-2; perhaps TRBD1 as D (5 bases). CDR3 size: 16 residues. Trimming stripped 3 bases from V and 0 bases from J, with 17 bases between. Germline CDR1 is SQVTM and CDR2 is ANQGSEA. CDR3 sequence reads: CSVEGRADPPNYGYTF. CDR3 in DNA: TGCAGCGTTGAGGGACGGGCAGACCCTCCTAACTATGGCTACACCTTC. Full variable domain (remainder filled in from reference TRBV29-1 and TRBJ1-2): SAVISQKPSRDICQRGTSLTIQCQVDSQVTMMFWYRQQPGQSLTLIATANQGSEATYESGFVIDKFPISRPNLTFSTLTVSNMSPEDSSIYLCSVEGRADPPNYGYTFGSGTRLTVV.

The J gene is TRBJ2-7, the V gene TRBV4-3, with 11 bases fitting TRBD1. This CDR3 has 18 residues. V trimming: 1 base; J trimming: 2 bases; junction bases outside the gene matches: 10. CDR1 is LGHNA, CDR2 YSLEER, per germline. CDR3 DNA sequence: TGCGCCAGCAGCCAAGGTTGGGTCGGGGACAGGGGGACCTACGAGCAGTACTTC. It yields the protein CASSQGWVGDRGTYEQYF.

In this sample, this clonotype turned up a few times. The chain joins TRBV4-1 to TRBJ1-5; D gene ambiguous. The V gene's germline CDR1 is MGHRA and CDR2 YSYEKL. This CDR3 spans 13 amino acids. V lost 5 bases and J lost 4, with 9 bases in between. The CDR3 here is CASSSERNQPQHF. The CDR3 region has the DNA TGCGCCAGCAGCTCGGAGCGGAATCAGCCCCAGCATTTT.

This clonotype was seen a few times. The rearrangement joins TRBV6-1 to TRBJ2-1; TRBD1 matches 9 bases. V lost 5 bases and J lost 0; bases outside the gene matches: 5. Germline V lookup: CDR1 MNHNS, CDR2 SASEGT. CDR3 length: 16 residues. The DNA of the CDR3 is TGTGCCAGCAGTTCTGGGACAGGGAGCTCCTACAATGAGCAGTTCTTC. Protein: CASSSGTGSSYNEQFF.

This clonotype was counted once. The rearrangement links TRBV4-1 to TRBJ2-3; D ambiguous. The germline gives CDR1 MGHRA, CDR2 YSYEKL. Between the trimmed V and J ends, which lost 4 bases and 6 bases, there was a span of 11 bases. This CDR3 comprises 13 residues. The CDR3 DNA reads as TGCGCCAGCAGCCGCGGATCTATTGATACGCAGTATTTT. Its protein product is CASSRGSIDTQYF.

The rearrangement uses TRBV5-1 and TRBJ2-1; the match to TRBD2 covers 10 bases. Trimming at V came to 0 bases and at J to 4 bases, leaving 4 bases not matched to a gene. The CDR3 consists of 16 residues. The V gene's germline CDR1 is SGHRS and CDR2 YFSETQ. The chain's CDR3 is CASSLASGGSYNEQFF. For the CDR3, the DNA is TGCGCCAGCAGCTTGGCTAGCGGGGGTTCTTACAATGAGCAGTTCTTC.

This clonotype was counted only a few times. The chain uses TRBV19 and TRBJ1-5; D is ambiguous. Germline CDR1 LNHDA, CDR2 SQIVND (reference sequence). The germline V and J ends were trimmed by 9 bases and 4 bases, with 16 bases remaining between them. The CDR3 is 14 residues long. The CDR3 nucleotides are TGTGCCAGCACCTCGTACAGTTTGAATCAGCCCCAGCATTTT. This translates into CASTSYSLNQPQHF.

With respect to this clonotype: A much more abundant neighbour one base away suggests this may be a read error. This rearrangement joins TRBV28 to TRBJ2-1; unclear D gene. The CDR3 sequence is 16 residues long. Germline CDR1 MDHEN, CDR2 SYDVKM. The CDR3 bases are TGTGCCAGCAGTTACCCGGACCCTTTATCCTACAGTGAGCAGTTCTTC. It translates to CASSYPDPLSYSEQFF.

This clonotype was detected only a few times. The chain has TRBV29-1 and TRBJ1-5; D remains unclear. Germline V gives CDR1 SQVTM, CDR2 ANQGSEA. The CDR3 length is 13 residues. Trimming took 5 bases from V and 3 from J, leaving 11 bases between them. The CDR3 coding sequence is TGCAGCGTTATCACGGGTACCAATCAGCCCCAGCATTTT. Protein sequence: CSVITGTNQPQHF. Together with reference TRBV29-1 and TRBJ1-5, the CDR3 gives the full variable domain: SAVISQKPSRDICQRGTSLTIQCQVDSQVTMMFWYRQQPGQSLTLIATANQGSEATYESGFVIDKFPISRPNLTFSTLTVSNMSPEDSSIYLCSVITGTNQPQHFGDGTRLSIL.

This clonotype has a handful of counts. The chain couples TRBV28 to TRBJ2-7, with D perhaps TRBD1 (5 bases). Germline V gives CDR1 MDHEN, CDR2 SYDVKM. Trimming stripped 5 bases from V and 2 bases from J, with 16 bases between. This CDR3 comprises 15 residues. For the CDR3, the DNA is TGTGCCAGCAGTGGGGAAGGGGATATTACCTACGAGCAGTACTTC. The encoded protein is CASSGEGDITYEQYF.

This clonotype was counted a few times. The chain recombines TRBV5-1 with TRBJ1-3; TRBD1 is a possible D gene (5 bases). The CDR3 has 16 residues. Trimming left V 5 bases short and J 2 bases short, with 17 bases between. Germline CDR1 is SGHRS and CDR2 is YFSETQ. Here the CDR3 DNA reads TGCGCCAGCAGTCCGGTCGGGGGACTCGCTGGAAACACCATATATTTT. It codes for CASSPVGGLAGNTIYF.

This clonotype was seen repeatedly, ten times or more. The chain has TRBV19 and TRBJ2-1, with 10 bases lining up with TRBD2. The length of the CDR3 is 15 residues. Trimming at V came to 6 bases and at J to 10 bases, leaving 12 bases not matched to a gene. Germline V CDR1 and CDR2: LNHDA, SQIVND (reference sequence). This CDR3 is CASRNLAGGYGEQFF. CDR3 DNA: TGTGCCAGTAGAAATTTAGCGGGGGGCTACGGAGAGCAGTTCTTC. The full variable domain, completed using reference TRBV19 and TRBJ2-1, is DGGITQSPKYLFRKEGQNVTLSCEQNLNHDAMYWYRQDPGQGLRLIYYSQIVNDFQKGDIAEGYSVSREKKESFPLTVTSAQKNPTAFYLCASRNLAGGYGEQFFGPGTRLTVL.

This clonotype was counted many times. The chain links TRBV7-6 to TRBJ2-7; 9 bases are a match to TRBD1. CDR1 SGHVS and CDR2 FNYEAQ come from the germline V gene. Trimming cost V 3 bases and J 4 bases; bases outside gene matches: 10. The CDR3 is 16 amino acids. CDR3 in DNA: TGTGCCAGCAGCTTGAAACCCGGGACAGGGAGGTACGAGCAGTACTTC. The encoded protein is CASSLKPGTGRYEQYF.